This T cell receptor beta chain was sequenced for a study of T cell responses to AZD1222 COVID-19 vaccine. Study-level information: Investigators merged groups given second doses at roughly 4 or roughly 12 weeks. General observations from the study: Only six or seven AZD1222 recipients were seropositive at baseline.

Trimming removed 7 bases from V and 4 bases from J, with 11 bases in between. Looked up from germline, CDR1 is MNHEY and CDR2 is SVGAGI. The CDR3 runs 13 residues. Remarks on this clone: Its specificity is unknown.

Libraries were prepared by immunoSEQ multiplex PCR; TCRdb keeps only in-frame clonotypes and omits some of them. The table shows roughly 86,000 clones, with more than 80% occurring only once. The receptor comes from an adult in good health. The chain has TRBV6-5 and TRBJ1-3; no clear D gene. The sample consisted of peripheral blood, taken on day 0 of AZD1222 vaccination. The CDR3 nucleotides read TGTGCCAGCAAGACCGGCAACGGAAACACCATATATTTT. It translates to CASKTGNGNTIYF.